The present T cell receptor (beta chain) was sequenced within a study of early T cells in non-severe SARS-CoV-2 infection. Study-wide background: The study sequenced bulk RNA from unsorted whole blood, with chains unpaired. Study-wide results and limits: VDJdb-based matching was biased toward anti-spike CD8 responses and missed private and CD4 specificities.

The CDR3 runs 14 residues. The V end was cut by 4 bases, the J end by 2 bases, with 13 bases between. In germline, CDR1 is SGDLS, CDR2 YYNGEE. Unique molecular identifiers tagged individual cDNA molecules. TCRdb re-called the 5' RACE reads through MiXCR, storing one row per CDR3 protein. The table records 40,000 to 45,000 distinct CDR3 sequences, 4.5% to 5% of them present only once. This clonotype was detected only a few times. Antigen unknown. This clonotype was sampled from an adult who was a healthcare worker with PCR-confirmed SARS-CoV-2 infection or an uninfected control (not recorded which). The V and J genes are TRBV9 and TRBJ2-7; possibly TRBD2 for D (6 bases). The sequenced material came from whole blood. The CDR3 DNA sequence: TGTGCCAGCAGCTTGGGACTCCTACCCTACGAGCAGTACTTC. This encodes CASSLGLLPYEQYF. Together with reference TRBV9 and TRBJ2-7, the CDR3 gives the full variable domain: DSGVTQTPKHLITATGQRVTLRCSPRSGDLSVYWYQQSLDQGLQFLIQYYNGEERAKGNILERFSAQQFPDLHSELNLSSLELGDSALYFCASSLGLLPYEQYFGPGTRLTVT.